The 24 T cell receptor beta chains listed next were all sequenced from one sample in a study of glioma-infiltrating T cells. TCR alpha and beta CDR3 regions were amplified from RNA using iRepertoire nested multiplex PCR. MiXCR, applied by TCRdb to the multiplex PCR reads, yields one record per CDR3 protein. The sample lists approximately 100,000 distinct CDR3 sequences, about 30% seen once, with approximately 43% in the top ten. Material for sequencing was glioma tissue, nonneoplastic brain tissue, or PBMCs (not recorded which). These receptor sequences come from a human donor with low-grade glioma or glioblastoma, undergoing nonglioma brain surgery, or in good health (not recorded which).

Worth noting for this clonotype: A much bigger clone sits one base away, suggesting this may be a read error. This sequence joins TRBV20-1 and TRBJ2-2, with D perhaps TRBD2 (6 bases). The CDR3 extends over 14 amino acids. Germline CDR1 reads DFQATT; CDR2 reads SNEGSKA (reference sequence). Between the trimmed V and J ends, which lost 3 bases and 6 bases, there was a span of 14 bases. The CDR3 DNA is TGCAGTGCTAGGGAGGGGTCTAATGCCGGGGAGCTGTTTTTT. Translating gives CSAREGSNAGELFF.

This clonotype has a count of ten or more. The chain has TRBV6-2 or TRBV6-3 and TRBJ2-1, with unresolved D. CDR3 length: 12 amino acids. V was cut by 3 bases and J by 14 bases, with 14 bases left in between. Germline V gene data show CDR1 as MNHEY and CDR2 as SVGEGT. The CDR3 is CASSYSSGAEFF. The CDR3 DNA sequence: TGTGCCAGCAGTTATTCCTCAGGCGCCGAGTTCTTC.

The rearrangement joins TRBV4-1 to TRBJ2-5; 15 bases map to TRBD2. Germline values: CDR1 MGHRA, CDR2 YSYEKL. J lost 2 bases, V lost 2 bases, and 3 bases had no gene match. There are 17 residues in the CDR3. CDR3 sequence reads: CASSQQGLAGGQETQYF. The CDR3 nucleotides are TGCGCCAGCAGCCAACAAGGACTAGCGGGGGGGCAAGAGACCCAGTACTTC.

As regards this clonotype: A much larger clone differs by one base, so this may be a read error. The V call is TRBV20-1, the J call TRBJ1-1; D call uncertain. Germline V gene data show CDR1 as DFQATT and CDR2 as SNEGSKA (reference sequence). V lost 7 bases, J lost 4 bases, and 13 bases lay in between. The CDR3 sequence is 12 residues long. The CDR3 sequence: CSVASRVTEAFF. Written as DNA, the CDR3 is TGCAGTGTTGCAAGTAGGGTCACTGAAGCTTTCTTT.

This clonotype has just a few counts. The chain employs TRBV7-2 and TRBJ2-7; perhaps TRBD2 as D (6 bases). Trimming removed 3 bases at V and 3 bases at J, with 9 bases between. The CDR3 is 13 amino acids. CDR1 is SGHTA, CDR2 FQGNSA, per germline. CDR3 coding DNA: TGTGCCAGCAGCTTCCGGGGGTACTACGAGCAGTACTTC. Amino acids: CASSFRGYYEQYF.

At least ten counts were recorded for this clonotype. The chain links TRBV6-1 to TRBJ1-6; the D gene is possibly TRBD1 (5 bases). Germline CDR1 and CDR2: MNHNS and SASEGT. V was clipped by 10 bases and J by 8 bases, with 12 bases between them. The length of the CDR3 is 12 residues. As DNA, the CDR3 is TGTGCCATCGCCGTGGGGGATTCACCCCTCCACTTT. Its translation is CAIAVGDSPLHF.

About this clonotype itself: A clone one base away is much larger, so this may be a read error. This CDR3 is missing its conserved last phenylalanine or tryptophan, likely due to a read error. The chain combines TRBV20-1 with TRBJ2-7; TRBD2 might be the D (6 bases). The V and J ends lost 5 bases and 3 bases respectively, with 23 bases between them. The CDR3 has 16 amino acids. Germline V gene data show CDR1 as DFQATT and CDR2 as SNEGSKA (reference sequence). The CDR3 region is CSAQLGTDGLGYEQYS. In nucleotides, the CDR3 is TGCAGTGCTCAACTTGGGACTGACGGTTTAGGCTACGAGCAGTACTCC.

This clonotype was recorded many times. This chain links TRBV7-2 with TRBJ1-2, with D perhaps TRBD1 (5 bases). The CDR3 contains 13 residues. Germline V gene sequence: CDR1 SGHTA, CDR2 FQGNSA. V lost 6 bases and J 8 bases, leaving 16 bases between the germline ends. CDR3 sequence: CASSPEGYRGYTF. CDR3 nucleotide sequence: TGTGCCAGCAGTCCAGAGGGGTATCGCGGCTACACCTTC.

With respect to this clonotype: A read error is possible here, since a much larger clone lies one base away. The chain links TRBV7-2 to TRBJ1-1; no clear D gene. This CDR3 is 13 amino acids long. CDR1 is SGHTA and CDR2 is FQGNSA in the germline V gene. The CDR3 protein is CASILVEQLEAFF. CDR3 sequence (DNA): TGTGCCAGCATCTTAGTAGAGCAGCTTGAAGCTTTCTTT.

V is TRBV30 and J is TRBJ1-1; 8 positions match TRBD1. Germline assignment: CDR1 GTSNPN and CDR2 SVGIG (reference sequence). This CDR3 region has 14 residues. V shed 0 bases and J 3 bases; nucleotides not matched to a gene: 3. CDR3 residues: CAWSVSRGHTEAFF. As DNA, the CDR3 is TGTGCCTGGAGTGTATCCAGGGGGCACACTGAAGCTTTCTTT.

The sample holds many counts of this clonotype. V is TRBV11-2 and J is TRBJ1-1; D perhaps matches TRBD1 (5 bases). Germline V CDR1 and CDR2: SGHAT, FQNNGV. The CDR3 contains 15 residues. Trimming left V 5 bases short and J 1 base short, with 14 bases between. The CDR3 region is CASSPQGLTNTEAFF. The CDR3 DNA reads as TGTGCCAGCAGCCCCCAGGGACTTACGAACACTGAAGCTTTCTTT.

The V gene is TRBV4-2, the J gene TRBJ1-2, with a tentative D call TRBD1 (5 bases). With 0 bases removed from V and 7 bases from J, the gap between germline ends came to 18 bases. Germline V gives CDR1 LGHNA, CDR2 YNFKEQ. The CDR3 is made up of 16 amino acids. The CDR3 here is CASSQDPRTRQSGYTF. CDR3 DNA: TGTGCCAGCAGCCAAGACCCTCGGACTCGACAGAGTGGCTACACCTTC.

This clonotype has just a few counts. The V gene is TRBV10-3, the J gene TRBJ2-7; D tentatively fits TRBD1 or TRBD2 (6 bases each). This CDR3 has 15 amino acids. Between the trimmed V and J ends, which lost 0 bases and 2 bases, there was a span of 11 bases. The V gene's germline CDR1 is ENHRY and CDR2 SYGVKD. The DNA of the CDR3 is TGTGCCATCAGTGAGTCGGTCGGGGGCCCCTACGAGCAGTACTTC. Amino acid sequence: CAISESVGGPYEQYF.

J is TRBJ1-1 and V is TRBV2; D not certain. This CDR3 is 13 amino acids long. V gave up 4 bases and J gave up 10 bases, with 16 bases separating them. Germline CDR1 is SNHLY and CDR2 is FYNNEI. The CDR3 reads CASSAGVGRGAFF. The DNA for the CDR3 is TGTGCCAGCAGTGCGGGAGTCGGGCGGGGAGCTTTCTTT.

V usage is TRBV5-6 and J usage is TRBJ2-3; perhaps TRBD2 as D (7 bases). Germline assignment: CDR1 SGHDT and CDR2 YYEEEE. V lost 4 bases to trimming and J lost 4 bases, with 16 bases between them. The length of the CDR3 is 15 residues. Written as DNA, the CDR3 is TGTGCCAGCAGCCCGACGGGGGGCGGCGCAGATACGCAGTATTTT. Translated, it gives CASSPTGGGADTQYF.

The chain joins TRBV20-1 to TRBJ2-7; no firm D call. The CDR3 covers 15 residues. Germline V gives CDR1 DFQATT, CDR2 SNEGSKA (reference sequence). Between the trimmed V and J ends, which lost 0 bases and 0 bases, there was a span of 12 bases. The CDR3 DNA sequence: TGCAGTGCTAGAGATCGCTTTAAGGGCTCCTACGAGCAGTACTTC. Protein sequence: CSARDRFKGSYEQYF.

The rearrangement uses TRBV20-1 and TRBJ2-7; TRBD2 matches at 10 bases. Per the germline V gene, CDR1 is DFQATT and CDR2 is SNEGSKA (reference sequence). This CDR3 is 13 amino acids long. Trimming removed 8 bases from V and 0 bases from J; junction bases left unmatched: 4. CDR3 bases: TGCAGTTCCCGACTAGCGGGCTCCTACGAGCAGTACTTC. This gives the protein CSSRLAGSYEQYF.

This clonotype was detected ten times or more. CDR3 DNA sequence: TGTGCCAGCAGTTTAAAAGGTTATGGCTACACCTTC. Translating it yields CASSLKGYGYTF. The rearrangement joins TRBV28 to TRBJ1-2; no clear D. The CDR3 length is 12 residues. Looked up from germline, CDR1 is MDHEN and CDR2 is SYDVKM. The V end was cut by 2 bases, the J end by 5 bases, with 6 bases between.

On this clonotype itself: Just one base apart from a much larger clone, this may be a read error. The V and J genes are TRBV6-2 or TRBV6-3 and TRBJ1-2; D might be TRBD1 (5 bases). The CDR3 consists of 15 residues. V lost 6 bases and J 6 bases, leaving 20 bases between the germline ends. Germline V CDR1 and CDR2: MNHEY, SVGEGT. The CDR3 reads CASSHQGAERNGYTF. The CDR3 DNA reads as TGTGCCAGCAGCCACCAGGGTGCGGAGAGGAATGGCTACACCTTC.

Many counts were recorded for this clonotype. The chain links TRBV20-1 to TRBJ2-3, with 8 bases lining up with TRBD2. Trimming took 2 bases from V and 2 from J; bases not matched to a gene: 6. The CDR3 contains 15 residues. The germline CDR1 and CDR2 sequences are DFQATT and SNEGSKA (reference sequence). Here the CDR3 DNA reads TGCAGTGCTAGAAACCTAGCGGGTTTCACAGATACGCAGTATTTT. It encodes CSARNLAGFTDTQYF.

The rearrangement uses TRBV5-5 and TRBJ1-1; D uncertain. V was shortened by 1 base and J by 0 bases, with 7 bases between the two germline ends. Germline V gives CDR1 SGHKS, CDR2 YYEKEE (reference sequence). The CDR3 covers 14 residues. The CDR3 sequence: CASSLQRMNTEAFF. CDR3 nucleotide sequence: TGTGCCAGCAGCTTGCAACGGATGAACACTGAAGCTTTCTTT.

In regard to this clonotype: A clone one base away is much larger, so this may be a read error. The chain combines TRBV7-3 with TRBJ2-3; 7 nucleotides agree with TRBD2. This CDR3 region has 15 residues. Germline V gives CDR1 SGHTA, CDR2 FQGTGA. The CDR3 here is CAISRSGVKTDTQYF. DNA for the CDR3: TGTGCCATCAGCCGGAGCGGGGTGAAGACAGATACGCAGTATTTT. Filled out from reference TRBV7-3 and TRBJ2-3, the complete variable domain reads GAGVSQTPSNKVTEKGKYVELRCDPISGHTALYWYRQSLGQGPEFLIYFQGTGAADDSGLPNDRFFAVRPEGSVSTLKIQRTERGDSAVYLCAISRSGVKTDTQYFGPGTRLTVL.

This clonotype appeared many times. The chain joins TRBV18 to TRBJ2-5, with a weak D call TRBD2 (5 bases). CDR1 and CDR2 from the germline V gene are KGHSH and LQKENI. The CDR3 has 14 amino acids. Trimming stripped 5 bases from V and 9 bases from J, with 19 bases between. The DNA of the CDR3 is TGTGCCAGCTCAGAAATCGGACTCCACGAAGCCCAGTACTTC. Its translation is CASSEIGLHEAQYF.

Concerning this clonotype: The junction shows a germline mismatch at one end, possibly a read error. The genes are TRBV20-1 and TRBJ2-5; the match to TRBD1 covers 10 bases. Germline-derived CDR1 and CDR2 are DFQATT and SNEGSKA (reference sequence). CDR3 length: 15 residues. The CDR3 protein is CSSRDEGQGIETQYF. The CDR3 coding sequence is TGCAGTTCTAGAGATGAGGGACAGGGGATTGAGACCCAGTACTTC.